The clone carrying this TCR beta chain was detected many times. Its specificity is not known. The CDR3 spans 13 residues. Germline-derived CDR1 and CDR2 are DFQATT and SNEGSKA (reference sequence). V lost 0 bases, J lost 5 bases, and 11 bases lay in between. The data derive from a study of T cell repertoires in cytomegalovirus infection. Study outcomes and limitations: Dominating the ex vivo response were HLA-C-restricted CMV-specific TCR beta clonotypes.

MiXCR, applied by TCRdb to the reads, yields one record per CDR3 protein. The data hold more than 200,000 distinct CDR3 sequences, with approximately 10% observed a single time. Sequenced sample: PBMCs. The receptor comes from a human donor in good health (CMV status not recorded). Some clones in this sample may be carry-over from other donors' samples. The rearrangement joins TRBV20-1 to TRBJ2-7; D remains ambiguous. CDR3 region: CSARDLTIDEQYF. The CDR3, as DNA: TGCAGTGCTAGAGATTTAACCATCGACGAGCAGTACTTC.